This record looks at one TCR beta chain sequence and its context. The data originate from a study of T cell responses to AZD1222 COVID-19 vaccine. Germline V lookup: CDR1 DFQATT, CDR2 SNEGSKA (reference sequence). CDR3 size: 11 residues. V was shortened by 6 bases and J by 6 bases, with 11 bases between the two germline ends. Using immunoSEQ multiplex PCR, the repertoire was profiled, and TCRdb retains in-frame clones only, with some absent. The table includes about 63,000 clones, about 85% detected once. The chain joins TRBV20-1 to TRBJ1-2; D may be TRBD1 (5 bases). The sample in question was peripheral blood, obtained on day 0 of AZD1222 vaccination. The TCR comes from an adult in good health. CDR3 sequence: CSATKGHGYTF. The CDR3 DNA sequence: TGCAGTGCAACGAAGGGGCATGGCTACACCTTC.